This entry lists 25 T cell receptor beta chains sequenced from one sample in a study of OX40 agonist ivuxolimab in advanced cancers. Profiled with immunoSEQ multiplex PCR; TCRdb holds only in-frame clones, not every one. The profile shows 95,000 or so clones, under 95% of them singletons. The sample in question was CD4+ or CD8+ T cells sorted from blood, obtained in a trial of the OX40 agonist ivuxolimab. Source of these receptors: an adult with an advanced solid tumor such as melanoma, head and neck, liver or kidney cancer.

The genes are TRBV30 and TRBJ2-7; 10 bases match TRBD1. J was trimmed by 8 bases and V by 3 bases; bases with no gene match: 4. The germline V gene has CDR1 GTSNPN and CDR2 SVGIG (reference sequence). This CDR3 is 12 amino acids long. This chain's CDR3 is CAWSADRGQQYF. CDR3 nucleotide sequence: TGTGCCTGGAGCGCAGACAGGGGGCAGCAGTACTTC.

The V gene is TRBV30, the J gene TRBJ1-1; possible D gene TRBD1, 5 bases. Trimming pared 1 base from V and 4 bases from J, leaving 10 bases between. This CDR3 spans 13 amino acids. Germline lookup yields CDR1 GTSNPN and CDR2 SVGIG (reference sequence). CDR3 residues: CAWSGGGPTEAFF. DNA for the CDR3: TGTGCCTGGAGTGGGGGGGGTCCCACTGAAGCTTTCTTT.

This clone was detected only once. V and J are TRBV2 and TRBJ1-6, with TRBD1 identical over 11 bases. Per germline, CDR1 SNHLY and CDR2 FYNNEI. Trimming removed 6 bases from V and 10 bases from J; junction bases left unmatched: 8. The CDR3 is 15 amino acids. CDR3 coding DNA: TGTGCCAGCAGCCGGGGACAGGGGGAAAGATCACCCCTCCACTTT. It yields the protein CASSRGQGERSPLHF.

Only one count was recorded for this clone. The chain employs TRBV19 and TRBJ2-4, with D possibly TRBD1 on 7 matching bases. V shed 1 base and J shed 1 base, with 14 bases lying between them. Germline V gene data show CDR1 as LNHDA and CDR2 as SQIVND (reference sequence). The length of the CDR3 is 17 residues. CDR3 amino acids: CASSIGPGGWAKNIQYF. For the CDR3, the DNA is TGTGCCAGTAGTATAGGTCCAGGGGGGTGGGCCAAAAACATTCAGTACTTC. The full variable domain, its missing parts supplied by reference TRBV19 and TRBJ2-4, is DGGITQSPKYLFRKEGQNVTLSCEQNLNHDAMYWYRQDPGQGLRLIYYSQIVNDFQKGDIAEGYSVSREKKESFPLTVTSAQKNPTAFYLCASSIGPGGWAKNIQYFGAGTRLSVL.

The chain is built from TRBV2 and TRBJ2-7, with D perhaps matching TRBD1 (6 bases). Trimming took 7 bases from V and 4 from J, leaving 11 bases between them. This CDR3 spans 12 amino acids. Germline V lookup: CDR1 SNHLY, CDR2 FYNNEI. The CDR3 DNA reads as TGTGCCAGCACCCGACAGGAGTACGAGCAGTACTTC. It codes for CASTRQEYEQYF.

The DNA of the CDR3 is TGTGCCAGCAGCTTAGTTATGGGACAGGGGTCAGAGACCCAGTACTTC. Its protein product is CASSLVMGQGSETQYF. The chain is built from TRBV7-2 and TRBJ2-5, with TRBD1 matching 10 bases. V shed 1 base and J 4 bases; nucleotides not matched to a gene: 6. In germline, CDR1 is SGHTA, CDR2 FQGNSA. This CDR3 is built from 16 residues.

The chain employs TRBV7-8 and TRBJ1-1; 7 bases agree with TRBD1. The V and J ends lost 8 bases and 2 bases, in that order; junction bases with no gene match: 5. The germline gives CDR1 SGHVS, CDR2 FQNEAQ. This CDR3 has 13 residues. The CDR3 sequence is CASLTGDNTEAFF. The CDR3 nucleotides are TGTGCCAGCCTTACAGGGGATAACACTGAAGCTTTCTTT.

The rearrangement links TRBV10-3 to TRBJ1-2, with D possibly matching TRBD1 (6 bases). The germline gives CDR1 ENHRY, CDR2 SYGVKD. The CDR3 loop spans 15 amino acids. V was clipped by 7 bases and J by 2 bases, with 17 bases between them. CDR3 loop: CAITPAGGGNYGYTF. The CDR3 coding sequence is TGTGCCATCACCCCTGCGGGGGGCGGGAACTATGGCTACACCTTC.

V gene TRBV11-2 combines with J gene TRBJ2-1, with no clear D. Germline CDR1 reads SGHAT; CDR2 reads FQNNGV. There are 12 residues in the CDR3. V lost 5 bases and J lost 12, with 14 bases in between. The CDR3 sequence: CASSHGPAWQFF. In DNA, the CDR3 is TGTGCCAGCAGCCACGGACCCGCGTGGCAGTTCTTC.

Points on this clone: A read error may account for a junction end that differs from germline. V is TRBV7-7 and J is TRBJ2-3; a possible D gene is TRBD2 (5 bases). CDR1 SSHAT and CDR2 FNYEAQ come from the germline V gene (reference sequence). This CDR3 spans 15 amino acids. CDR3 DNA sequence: TGTGCTAGCAGCTTAGCCCCCCTTAGCGCGGATACGCAGTATTTT. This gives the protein CASSLAPLSADTQYF.

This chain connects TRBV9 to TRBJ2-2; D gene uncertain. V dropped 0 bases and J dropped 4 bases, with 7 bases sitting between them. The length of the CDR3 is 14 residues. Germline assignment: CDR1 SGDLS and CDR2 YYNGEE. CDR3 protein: CASSVALPTGELFF. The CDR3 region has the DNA TGTGCCAGCAGCGTAGCTCTCCCCACCGGGGAGCTGTTTTTT.

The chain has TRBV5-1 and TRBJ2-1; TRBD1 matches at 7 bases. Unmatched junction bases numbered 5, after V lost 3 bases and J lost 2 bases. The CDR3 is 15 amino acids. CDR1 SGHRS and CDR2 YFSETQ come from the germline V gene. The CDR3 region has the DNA TGCGCCAGCAGCTACCGGGACAGCCCCTACAATGAGCAGTTCTTC. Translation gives CASSYRDSPYNEQFF.

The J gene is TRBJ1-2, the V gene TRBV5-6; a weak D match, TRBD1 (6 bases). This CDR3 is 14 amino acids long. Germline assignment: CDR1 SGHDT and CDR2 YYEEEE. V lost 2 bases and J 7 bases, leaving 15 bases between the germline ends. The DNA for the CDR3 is TGTGCCAGCAGCTTCCGGCAGGGGAGGCTTGGCTACACCTTC. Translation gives CASSFRQGRLGYTF.

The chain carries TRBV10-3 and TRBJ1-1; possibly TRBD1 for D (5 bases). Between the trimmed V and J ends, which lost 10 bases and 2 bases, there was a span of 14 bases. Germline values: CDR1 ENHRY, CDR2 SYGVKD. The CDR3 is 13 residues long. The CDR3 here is CATSGGGNTEAFF. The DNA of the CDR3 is TGTGCCACGTCGGGGGGGGGTAACACTGAAGCTTTCTTT.

The chain's CDR3 is CASSSQGLANTEAFF. The CDR3, as DNA: TGTGCCAGCAGCAGTCAGGGCCTAGCGAACACTGAAGCTTTCTTT. V gene TRBV11-1 combines with J gene TRBJ1-1, with D perhaps TRBD1 (5 bases). The CDR3 contains 15 residues. Per germline, CDR1 SGHAT and CDR2 FQDESV (reference sequence). Trimming took 5 bases from V and 1 from J, leaving 14 bases between them. Full variable domain (outside the CDR3, taken from reference TRBV11-1 and TRBJ1-1): EAEVAQSPRYKITEKSQAVAFWCDPISGHATLYWYRQILGQGPELLVQFQDESVVDDSQLPKDRFSAERLKGVDSTLKIQPAELGDSAMYLCASSSQGLANTEAFFGQGTRLTVV.

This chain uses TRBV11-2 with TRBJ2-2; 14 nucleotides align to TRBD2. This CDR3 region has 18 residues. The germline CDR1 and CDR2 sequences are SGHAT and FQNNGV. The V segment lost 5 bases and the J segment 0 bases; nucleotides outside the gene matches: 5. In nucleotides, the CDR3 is TGTGCCAGCAGCCACGGACTAGCGGGAGGTGCGAACACCGGGGAGCTGTTTTTT. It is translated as CASSHGLAGGANTGELFF.

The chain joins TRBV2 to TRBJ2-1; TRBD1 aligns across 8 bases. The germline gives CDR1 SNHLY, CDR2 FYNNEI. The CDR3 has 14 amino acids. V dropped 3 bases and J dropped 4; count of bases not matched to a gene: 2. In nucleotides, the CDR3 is TGTGCCAGCAGTGAGAGGACAGGGTACAATGAGCAGTTCTTC. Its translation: CASSERTGYNEQFF.

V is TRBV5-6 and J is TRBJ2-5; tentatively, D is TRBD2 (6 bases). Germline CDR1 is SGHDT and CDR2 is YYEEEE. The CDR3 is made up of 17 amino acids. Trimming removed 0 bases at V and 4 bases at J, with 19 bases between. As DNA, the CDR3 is TGTGCCAGCAGCTTGGTGGGGGGTCGTGGGCTGGTAGAGACCCAGTACTTC. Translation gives CASSLVGGRGLVETQYF.

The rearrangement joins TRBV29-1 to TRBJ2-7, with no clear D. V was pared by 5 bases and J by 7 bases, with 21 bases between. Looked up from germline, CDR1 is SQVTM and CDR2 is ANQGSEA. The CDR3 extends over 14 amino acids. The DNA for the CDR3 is TGCAGCGTTCTCGGACCAACCTTGACGAAAGAGCAGTACTTC. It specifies CSVLGPTLTKEQYF.

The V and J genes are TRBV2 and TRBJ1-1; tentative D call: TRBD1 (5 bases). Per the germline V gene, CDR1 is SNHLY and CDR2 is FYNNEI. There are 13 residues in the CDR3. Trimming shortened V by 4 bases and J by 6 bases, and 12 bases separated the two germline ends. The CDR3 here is CASSAGAVAEAFF. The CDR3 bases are TGTGCCAGCAGTGCCGGGGCTGTCGCTGAAGCTTTCTTT.

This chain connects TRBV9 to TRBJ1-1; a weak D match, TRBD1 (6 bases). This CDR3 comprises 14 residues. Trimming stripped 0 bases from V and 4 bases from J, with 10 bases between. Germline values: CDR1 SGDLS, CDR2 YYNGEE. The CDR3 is CASSVVQGSTEAFF. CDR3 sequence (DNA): TGTGCCAGCAGCGTAGTTCAGGGGAGCACTGAAGCTTTCTTT.

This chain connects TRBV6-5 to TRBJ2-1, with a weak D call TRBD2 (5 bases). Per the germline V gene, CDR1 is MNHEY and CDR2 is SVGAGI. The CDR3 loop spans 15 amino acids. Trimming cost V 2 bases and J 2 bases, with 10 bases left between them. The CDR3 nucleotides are TGTGCCAGCAGTTACGTGGGAGATCCCTACAATGAGCAGTTCTTC. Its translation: CASSYVGDPYNEQFF.

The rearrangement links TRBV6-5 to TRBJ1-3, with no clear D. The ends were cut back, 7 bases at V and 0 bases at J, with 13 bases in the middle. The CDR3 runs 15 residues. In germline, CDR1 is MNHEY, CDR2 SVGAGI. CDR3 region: CASTQPGGSGNTIYF. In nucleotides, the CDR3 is TGTGCCAGCACCCAGCCGGGAGGCTCTGGAAACACCATATATTTT.

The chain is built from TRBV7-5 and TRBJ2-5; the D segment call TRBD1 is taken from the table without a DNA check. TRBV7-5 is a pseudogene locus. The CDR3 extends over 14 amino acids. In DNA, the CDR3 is TGTGCCAGAAGCTTCGGCAGGGGGCAGGAGACCCAGTACTTC. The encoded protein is CARSFGRGQETQYF.

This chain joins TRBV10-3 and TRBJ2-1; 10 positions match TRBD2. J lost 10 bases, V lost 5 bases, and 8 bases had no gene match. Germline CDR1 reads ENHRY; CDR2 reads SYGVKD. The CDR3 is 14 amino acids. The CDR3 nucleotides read TGTGCCATCAGTAAGCGGGAGGGCTCGGAAGAGCAGTTCTTC. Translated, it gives CAISKREGSEEQFF.